These 23 T cell receptor beta chains were sequenced from one sample in a study of T cell repertoires in cytomegalovirus infection. TCRdb itself ran the reads through MiXCR, one entry per CDR3 protein. The sample has some 350,000 distinct CDR3 sequences; 25% to 35% are singletons. The antigens these receptors bind are not known. Sequences were derived from cultured PBMCs, sampled from culture after CMV antigen stimulation. These receptors all stem from a human donor in good health (CMV status not recorded). Some clones in this sample may be carry-over from other donors' samples.

The chain carries TRBV7-3 and TRBJ2-6; D call uncertain. The germline V gene encodes CDR1 SGHTA and CDR2 FQGTGA. The length of the CDR3 is 16 residues. V was trimmed by 1 base and J by 2 bases, leaving 9 bases between them. The CDR3 bases are TGTGCCAGCAGCTTAAGTAGTGGGGCTGGGGCCAACGTCCTGACTTTC. It encodes CASSLSSGAGANVLTF.

The chain links TRBV5-1 to TRBJ2-6; weak D call: TRBD1 (6 bases). The germline CDR1 and CDR2 sequences are SGHRS and YFSETQ. This CDR3 is built from 19 residues. The V gene lost 3 bases and the J gene lost 1 base, with 20 bases spanning the gap. CDR3 region: CASSSKARTEWSGANVLTF. The CDR3 DNA reads TGCGCCAGCAGCTCGAAGGCCCGGACAGAGTGGTCTGGGGCCAACGTCCTGACTTTC.

The chain combines TRBV28 with TRBJ1-1; D gene unclear. Trimming left V 2 bases short and J 0 bases short, with 16 bases between. Germline values: CDR1 MDHEN, CDR2 SYDVKM. This CDR3 is built from 17 residues. This CDR3 reads CASSLPYNNDLNTEAFF. The CDR3 DNA reads TGTGCCAGCAGTTTACCATACAATAATGATCTGAACACTGAAGCTTTCTTT.

V is TRBV20-1 and J is TRBJ1-2, with D unresolved. Germline V gene data show CDR1 as DFQATT and CDR2 as SNEGSKA (reference sequence). The V gene lost 3 bases and the J gene lost 7 bases, with 9 bases spanning the gap. The CDR3 is 11 amino acids. CDR3 in amino acids: CSARVLGGYTF. CDR3 DNA: TGCAGTGCTAGGGTCCTGGGTGGCTACACCTTC.

The V gene is TRBV4-1, the J gene TRBJ1-4; tentative D call: TRBD1 (6 bases). CDR3 size: 15 residues. The germline V gene encodes CDR1 MGHRA and CDR2 YSYEKL. V gave up 0 bases and J gave up 6 bases, with 11 bases separating them. DNA of the CDR3: TGCGCCAGCAGCCAAGATGGGCCAGGGGATGAAAAACTGTTTTTT. As protein: CASSQDGPGDEKLFF.

CDR3: CASSRTSGVYQETQYF. In DNA form, the CDR3 reads TGTGCCAGCAGTAGAACTAGCGGGGTGTACCAAGAGACCCAGTACTTC. The gene calls are TRBV28 and TRBJ2-5; 10 nucleotides align to TRBD2. The CDR3 loop spans 16 amino acids. Germline CDR1 reads MDHEN; CDR2 reads SYDVKM. The junction had 6 bases not matched to a gene; V was cut back by 5 bases and J by 0 bases.

This rearrangement joins TRBV4-2 to TRBJ2-7; D uncertain. The germline V and J ends were trimmed by 4 bases and 3 bases, with 16 bases remaining between them. The V gene's germline CDR1 is LGHNA and CDR2 YNFKEQ. The CDR3 totals 15 residues. CDR3 in amino acids: CASSLDLLRGYEQYF. The CDR3 DNA reads TGTGCCAGCAGCCTAGATCTTTTGAGAGGCTACGAGCAGTACTTC.

V is TRBV12-3 or TRBV12-4 and J is TRBJ1-2, with D unresolved. The CDR3 consists of 12 residues. V lost 5 bases and J lost 4, with 8 bases in between. CDR3 in DNA: TGTGCCAGCAGTCCCGATTCCTATGGCTACACCTTC. The encoded protein is CASSPDSYGYTF.

The V and J genes are TRBV7-2 and TRBJ2-2, with D possibly TRBD2 on 5 matching bases. CDR1 and CDR2 (germline): SGHTA, FQGNSA. Trimming cost V 2 bases and J 0 bases, with 10 bases left between them. The length of the CDR3 is 16 residues. Here the CDR3 DNA reads TGTGCCAGCAGCTTATTTAGCGCCGCGAACACCGGGGAGCTGTTTTTT. Encoded protein: CASSLFSAANTGELFF.

This clonotype showed up just a few times. V and J are TRBV27 and TRBJ2-5; D is unresolved. The ends were cut back, 10 bases at V and 5 bases at J, with 20 bases in the middle. CDR1 and CDR2 (germline): MNHEY, SMNVEV (reference sequence). There are 14 residues in the CDR3. The CDR3 DNA follows: TGTGCCACCCGAAGCAGCTCCCGAAGTGAGACCCAGTACTTC. It codes for CATRSSSRSETQYF.

V is TRBV7-2 and J is TRBJ2-7; 9 nucleotides align to TRBD2. Germline trimming cut 0 bases from V and 3 bases from J; bases unmatched to any gene: 3. CDR1 and CDR2 (germline): SGHTA, FQGNSA. The CDR3 extends over 15 amino acids. The CDR3 loop is CASSLARAGGYEQYF. CDR3 nucleotides: TGTGCCAGCAGCTTAGCACGAGCGGGGGGCTACGAGCAGTACTTC. The whole variable domain, remainder taken from reference TRBV7-2 and TRBJ2-7, is GAGVSQSPSNKVTEKGKDVELRCDPISGHTALYWYRQSLGQGLEFLIYFQGNSAPDKSGLPSDRFSAERTGGSVSTLTIQRTQQEDSAVYLCASSLARAGGYEQYFGPGTRLTVT.

This sequence joins TRBV23-1 and TRBJ1-1, with 9 positions matching TRBD1. TRBV23-1 falls under the ORF class, with uncertain function. The CDR3 covers 15 residues. V trimming: 9 bases; J trimming: 4 bases; junction bases outside the gene matches: 12. CDR3 coding DNA: TGCGCCAGACCTCCGGACAGGGGAGGGAGCACTGAAGCTTTCTTT. It is translated as CARPPDRGGSTEAFF.

The chain joins TRBV19 to TRBJ2-7, with 8 bases matching TRBD2. The V segment lost 3 bases and the J segment 3 bases; nucleotides outside the gene matches: 4. The germline V gene encodes CDR1 LNHDA and CDR2 SQIVND (reference sequence). CDR3 size: 14 residues. The DNA for the CDR3 is TGTGCCAGTAGTATGGCACTAGCGGTCTACGAGCAGTACTTC. Translated: CASSMALAVYEQYF.

The V call is TRBV9, the J call TRBJ1-5; D might be TRBD1 (6 bases). CDR1 is SGDLS and CDR2 is YYNGEE in the germline V gene. The CDR3 runs to 15 residues. V was cut by 3 bases and J by 2 bases, with 12 bases left in between. As DNA, the CDR3 is TGTGCCAGCAGCGAAGGGACATTGGGCAATCAGCCCCAGCATTTT. This translates into CASSEGTLGNQPQHF.

The rearrangement joins TRBV2 to TRBJ2-6; 12 nucleotides line up with TRBD1. The CDR3 is made up of 16 amino acids. V lost 10 bases, J lost 1 base, and 5 bases stayed unmatched. The germline V gene encodes CDR1 SNHLY and CDR2 FYNNEI. The CDR3 DNA reads TGTGCCACCACGGGACAGGGGGCTTCTGGGGCCAACGTCCTGACTTTC. This gives the protein CATTGQGASGANVLTF.

This clonotype turned up a few times. V gene TRBV19 combines with J gene TRBJ1-2, with D possibly TRBD1 on 6 matching bases. V was clipped by 7 bases and J by 7 bases, with 19 bases between them. Germline V lookup: CDR1 LNHDA, CDR2 SQIVND (reference sequence). The CDR3 sequence is 14 residues long. CDR3 sequence: CASKLADSSTGYTF. Here the CDR3 DNA reads TGTGCCAGTAAGTTAGCGGACAGCTCAACTGGCTACACCTTC. Based on the CDR3 plus reference TRBV19 and TRBJ1-2, the full variable domain is DGGITQSPKYLFRKEGQNVTLSCEQNLNHDAMYWYRQDPGQGLRLIYYSQIVNDFQKGDIAEGYSVSREKKESFPLTVTSAQKNPTAFYLCASKLADSSTGYTFGSGTRLTVV.

This chain uses TRBV11-3 with TRBJ2-1; D gene ambiguous. The CDR3 has 16 amino acids. Germline-derived CDR1 and CDR2 are SGHNT and YENEEA. V was trimmed by 3 bases and J by 5 bases, leaving 17 bases between them. In nucleotides, the CDR3 is TGTGCCAGCAGCTTCCGACAAGGGCCGACAAACAATGAGCAGTTCTTC. The encoded protein is CASSFRQGPTNNEQFF.

This chain links TRBV11-2 with TRBJ2-7, with D tentatively TRBD2 (5 bases). From germline, CDR1 is SGHAT and CDR2 FQNNGV. V lost 0 bases, J lost 4 bases, and 13 bases lay in between. This CDR3 is built from 15 residues. CDR3 nucleotides: TGTGCCAGCAGCTTAGATAGGGTAGGGAGTTACGAGCAGTACTTC. This translates into CASSLDRVGSYEQYF.

A few counts support this clonotype. V and J are TRBV3-1 and TRBJ2-7, with 9 bases identical to TRBD1. Germline CDR1 is LGHDT and CDR2 is YNNKEL (reference sequence). The CDR3 has 15 amino acids. V lost 4 bases to trimming and J lost 4 bases; unmatched junction nucleotides: 8. The CDR3 here is CASSRGDRVFYEQYF. CDR3 DNA sequence: TGTGCCAGCAGCCGGGGGGACAGGGTATTTTACGAGCAGTACTTC.

This clonotype was seen a few times. The chain links TRBV19 to TRBJ1-2, with TRBD1 as a possible D gene (6 bases). V was shortened by 6 bases and J by 3 bases, with 17 bases between the two germline ends. Germline loops: CDR1 LNHDA, CDR2 SQIVND (reference sequence). This CDR3 is 15 amino acids long. For the CDR3, the DNA is TGTGCCAGTAGAAGCTACAGGGCTTCGGACTATGGCTACACCTTC. It codes for CASRSYRASDYGYTF.

The genes are TRBV10-3 and TRBJ1-1, with 8 nucleotides matching TRBD1. The V gene's germline CDR1 is ENHRY and CDR2 SYGVKD. This CDR3 region has 14 residues. Trimming at V came to 3 bases and at J to 4 bases, leaving 4 bases not matched to a gene. Here the CDR3 DNA reads TGTGCCATCAGTGACCCAGACAGGGGCACTGAAGCTTTCTTT. The encoded protein is CAISDPDRGTEAFF.

The V call is TRBV5-1, the J call TRBJ1-1; D remains unclear. CDR1 is SGHRS and CDR2 is YFSETQ in the germline V gene. The V end lost 2 bases, the J end lost 3 bases, and 11 bases lay between the germline ends. This CDR3 spans 14 amino acids. CDR3 sequence reads: CASSFNAPDTEAFF. The CDR3 DNA is TGCGCCAGCAGCTTCAATGCCCCCGACACTGAAGCTTTCTTT.

There are a few counts of this clonotype. V gene TRBV11-3 combines with J gene TRBJ2-5; 7 bases agree with TRBD1. The V and J ends lost 5 bases and 4 bases, in that order; junction bases with no gene match: 4. Germline V gene lookup returns CDR1 SGHNT and CDR2 YENEEA. The CDR3 extends over 13 amino acids. The CDR3 loop reads CASSDRTGETQYF. The CDR3 DNA is TGTGCCAGCAGCGATCGGACAGGAGAGACCCAGTACTTC.